A single sample gave rise to the 25 T cell receptor beta chains below, sequenced in a study of cytomegalovirus exposure and HLA in healthy donors. PCR employed 60 Vbeta and 13 Jbeta primers. Using immunoSEQ multiplex PCR, the repertoire was profiled, and TCRdb retains in-frame clones only, with some absent. The profile covers roughly 100,000 clones, with approximately 80% appearing a single time and less than 6% taken by the ten largest. Sequencing used PBMCs. All receptors come from a man aged 25 to 40 in good health and CMV-seropositive.

V gene TRBV30 combines with J gene TRBJ2-1, with 8 bases matching TRBD1. The V gene end was trimmed by 5 bases and the J gene end by 5 bases; junction bases not matched to a gene: 5. Germline assignment: CDR1 GTSNPN and CDR2 SVGIG (reference sequence). The CDR3 is 13 amino acids. CDR3 region: CAWSRDRNNEQFF. The CDR3 DNA reads as TGTGCCTGGTCCCGGGACAGGAACAATGAGCAGTTCTTC.

This clone was recorded only once. The rearrangement uses TRBV21-1 and TRBJ2-1; the table assigns TRBD2, which was not confirmed against the DNA. TRBV21-1 is noted as a pseudogene. This CDR3 spans 14 amino acids. The CDR3 region is CASSKERGDGEQFF. The DNA of the CDR3 is TGTGCCAGCAGCAAAGAGCGCGGGGATGGTGAGCAGTTCTTC.

This rearrangement joins TRBV6-1 to TRBJ2-1; 7 positions agree with TRBD2. The V segment lost 2 bases and the J segment 7 bases; nucleotides outside the gene matches: 17. This CDR3 comprises 18 residues. The germline V gene has CDR1 MNHNS and CDR2 SASEGT. In DNA, the CDR3 is TGTGCCAGCAGTGAAAGGAAAGGGACGGGAGGCCTTGGAAATGAGCAGTTCTTC. Amino acid sequence: CASSERKGTGGLGNEQFF.

This sequence joins TRBV6-5 and TRBJ2-1, with unresolved D. The germline V gene has CDR1 MNHEY and CDR2 SVGAGI. The CDR3 sequence is 15 residues long. The germline V and J ends were trimmed by 6 bases and 0 bases, with 12 bases remaining between them. Written as DNA, the CDR3 is TGTGCCAGCAGGGCACCCATCCGCTCCTACAATGAGCAGTTCTTC. It translates to CASRAPIRSYNEQFF.

V usage is TRBV7-2 and J usage is TRBJ2-3; 7 positions agree with TRBD2. Germline V gives CDR1 SGHTA, CDR2 FQGNSA. Trimming removed 4 bases from V and 0 bases from J; junction bases left unmatched: 13. The CDR3 has 18 residues. The CDR3: CASSSAGRPRLSTDTQYF. The CDR3 bases are TGTGCCAGCAGCTCAGCCGGGAGGCCGAGACTTAGCACAGATACGCAGTATTTT.

The chain couples TRBV28 to TRBJ1-1; D perhaps matches TRBD1 (5 bases). The CDR3 runs 15 residues. Germline CDR1 is MDHEN and CDR2 is SYDVKM. V was cut by 3 bases and J by 5 bases, with 16 bases left in between. This CDR3 reads CASSLGGGVGTEAFF. In nucleotides, the CDR3 is TGTGCCAGCAGTTTGGGTGGAGGGGTAGGGACTGAAGCTTTCTTT. Full variable domain (remainder filled in from reference TRBV28 and TRBJ1-1): DVKVTQSSRYLVKRTGEKVFLECVQDMDHENMFWYRQDPGLGLRLIYFSYDVKMKEKGDIPEGYSVSREKKERFSLILESASTNQTSMYLCASSLGGGVGTEAFFGQGTRLTVV.

The chain uses TRBV2 and TRBJ1-5; D is ambiguous. CDR3 length: 15 residues. V was cut by 6 bases and J by 3 bases, with 15 bases left in between. The germline V gene encodes CDR1 SNHLY and CDR2 FYNNEI. CDR3 nucleotide sequence: TGTGCCAGCAGCCCGATGGGGAGAGACAATCAGCCCCAGCATTTT. Its translation: CASSPMGRDNQPQHF.

This chain links TRBV2 with TRBJ2-7; no clear D gene. The V end lost 8 bases, the J end lost 2 bases, and 10 bases lay between the germline ends. The CDR3 runs to 12 residues. Per germline, CDR1 SNHLY and CDR2 FYNNEI. The CDR3 reads CASGAFPYEQYF. In DNA, the CDR3 is TGTGCCAGCGGAGCGTTCCCCTACGAGCAGTACTTC.

The chain recombines TRBV27 with TRBJ1-2; TRBD1 aligns across 8 bases. The CDR3 has 18 residues. V was pared by 5 bases and J by 0 bases, with 14 bases of the junction left unmatched. CDR1 and CDR2 (germline): MNHEY, SMNVEV (reference sequence). The CDR3 DNA sequence: TGTGCCAGCAGTCCGATCACCGGGACAGGCACCACTAACTATGGCTACACCTTC. This encodes CASSPITGTGTTNYGYTF.

The genes are TRBV7-2 and TRBJ1-3, with D perhaps TRBD1 (6 bases). V was trimmed by 2 bases and J by 4 bases, leaving 12 bases between them. Per germline, CDR1 SGHTA and CDR2 FQGNSA. The length of the CDR3 is 15 residues. The CDR3 region is CASSLSRDTGNTIYF. The CDR3 bases are TGTGCCAGCAGCTTAAGTAGGGACACGGGAAACACCATATATTTT.

V is TRBV5-4 and J is TRBJ1-3; TRBD1 matches at 9 bases. With V trimmed by 0 bases and J by 4 bases, 2 bases remained unmatched. Germline CDR1 SGHNT, CDR2 YYREEE (reference sequence). This CDR3 has 15 amino acids. The CDR3 here is CASSLDRGPGNTIYF. DNA of the CDR3: TGTGCCAGCAGCTTGGACAGGGGGCCGGGAAACACCATATATTTT.

The rearrangement uses TRBV5-6 and TRBJ2-7; D is possibly TRBD1 (6 bases). Germline V gene data show CDR1 as SGHDT and CDR2 as YYEEEE. The V gene lost 4 bases and the J gene lost 5 bases, with 13 bases spanning the gap. CDR3 size: 13 residues. The CDR3 reads CASSPTRGHEQYF. CDR3 bases: TGTGCCAGCAGCCCCACCAGGGGCCACGAGCAGTACTTC.

V is TRBV7-2 and J is TRBJ2-3; 11 bases map to TRBD2. With V trimmed by 7 bases and J by 5 bases, 8 bases remained unmatched. Looked up from germline, CDR1 is SGHTA and CDR2 is FQGNSA. The CDR3 is 15 residues long. The CDR3: CASNQGLAGGDTQYF. The DNA for the CDR3 is TGTGCCAGCAATCAGGGGCTAGCGGGGGGAGATACGCAGTATTTT.

J is TRBJ1-1 and V is TRBV15, with unresolved D. Between the trimmed V and J ends, which lost 5 bases and 5 bases, there was a span of 18 bases. The CDR3 runs 15 residues. From germline, CDR1 is LNHNV and CDR2 YYDKDF (reference sequence). The CDR3 loop is CATSPRPIARTEAFF. The CDR3 region has the DNA TGTGCCACCAGCCCTCGCCCGATAGCGAGAACTGAAGCTTTCTTT.

The V gene is TRBV19, the J gene TRBJ2-5, with 8 bases that match TRBD1. This CDR3 has 15 residues. Germline values: CDR1 LNHDA, CDR2 SQIVND (reference sequence). After removal of 4 bases from V and 4 bases from J, the junction contained 8 bases not matched to a gene. The CDR3 protein is CASSTRRGRGETQYF. DNA for the CDR3: TGTGCCAGTAGTACCCGCAGGGGGCGAGGAGAGACCCAGTACTTC. Supplemented by reference TRBV19 and TRBJ2-5, the full variable domain reads DGGITQSPKYLFRKEGQNVTLSCEQNLNHDAMYWYRQDPGQGLRLIYYSQIVNDFQKGDIAEGYSVSREKKESFPLTVTSAQKNPTAFYLCASSTRRGRGETQYFGPGTRLLVL.

V usage is TRBV5-1 and J usage is TRBJ2-2, with TRBD2 identical over 14 bases. Germline assignment: CDR1 SGHRS and CDR2 YFSETQ. The ends lost 5 bases at V and 6 bases at J; junction bases unmatched: 3. The CDR3 runs to 15 residues. CDR3 loop: CASRPTSGGAGELFF. In nucleotides, the CDR3 is TGCGCCAGCAGACCGACTAGCGGGGGGGCCGGGGAGCTGTTTTTT.

V gene TRBV29-1 combines with J gene TRBJ2-6, with TRBD1 matching 9 bases. CDR3 length equals 16 residues. Germline V CDR1 and CDR2: SQVTM, ANQGSEA. The junction had 6 bases not matched to a gene; V was cut back by 5 bases and J by 1 base. CDR3 DNA: TGCAGCGTTCAACAGGGGGCCTTATCTGGGGCCAACGTCCTGACTTTC. It codes for CSVQQGALSGANVLTF.

This clone was observed a few times. J is TRBJ2-5 and V is TRBV30; 9 bases are a match to TRBD1. The CDR3 consists of 13 residues. J was trimmed by 9 bases and V by 1 base; bases with no gene match: 6. Germline loops: CDR1 GTSNPN, CDR2 SVGIG (reference sequence). CDR3 in DNA: TGTGCCTGGAGTGAGGGACAGGGAGGGCCCCAGTACTTC. This codes for CAWSEGQGGPQYF.

The chain is built from TRBV15 and TRBJ1-1, with 7 bases aligning to TRBD1. The ends lost 5 bases at V and 2 bases at J; junction bases unmatched: 5. CDR1 and CDR2 from the germline V gene are LNHNV and YYDKDF (reference sequence). CDR3 size: 14 residues. The CDR3 sequence is CATSFGTVNTEAFF. The CDR3 nucleotides are TGTGCCACCAGCTTCGGGACAGTTAACACTGAAGCTTTCTTT.

The V and J genes are TRBV9 and TRBJ2-1; TRBD1 is a possible D gene (6 bases). Trimming left V 0 bases short and J 2 bases short, with 12 bases between. Germline CDR1 is SGDLS and CDR2 is YYNGEE. The CDR3 runs 16 residues. The CDR3 sequence is CASSVELGATYNEQFF. CDR3 in DNA: TGTGCCAGCAGCGTAGAGTTGGGGGCTACCTACAATGAGCAGTTCTTC.

This sequence joins TRBV28 and TRBJ1-5, with TRBD1 matching over 8 bases. The junction had 17 bases not matched to a gene; V was cut back by 6 bases and J by 1 base. There are 19 residues in the CDR3. Per germline, CDR1 MDHEN and CDR2 SYDVKM. CDR3 amino acids: CASSVLSRQGSVSNQPQHF. In DNA form, the CDR3 reads TGTGCCAGCAGCGTGCTTTCGAGACAGGGGAGTGTAAGCAATCAGCCCCAGCATTTT.

The chain recombines TRBV5-8 with TRBJ2-6; TRBD1 agrees at 12 bases. Germline V gene data show CDR1 as SGHTS and CDR2 as YDEGEE. This CDR3 has 19 residues. Unmatched junction bases numbered 8, after V lost 1 base and J lost 3 bases. The DNA of the CDR3 is TGTGCCAGCAGCTTGTTTCTGGGACAGGGGGCCAGTGGGGCCAACGTCCTGACTTTC. It specifies CASSLFLGQGASGANVLTF.

The chain carries TRBV5-1 and TRBJ1-2; D ambiguous. The CDR3 is 14 amino acids. Trimming cost V 0 bases and J 4 bases, with 10 bases left between them. Germline loops: CDR1 SGHRS, CDR2 YFSETQ. The CDR3 DNA follows: TGCGCCAGCAGCTTGGAGGTCGGACTCTATGGCTACACCTTC. This sequence encodes CASSLEVGLYGYTF.

The V and J genes are TRBV13 and TRBJ2-7, with 7 bases aligning to TRBD1. V lost 5 bases, J lost 4 bases, and 11 bases stayed unmatched. Germline CDR1 is PRHDT and CDR2 is FYEKMQ (reference sequence). This CDR3 region has 15 residues. The CDR3 region is CASSREGGSGYEQYF. CDR3 nucleotides: TGTGCCAGCAGCCGTGAAGGGGGCAGTGGGTACGAGCAGTACTTC. Based on the CDR3 plus reference TRBV13 and TRBJ2-7, the full variable domain is AAGVIQSPRHLIKEKRETATLKCYPIPRHDTVYWYQQGPGQDPQFLISFYEKMQSDKGSIPDRFSAQQFSDYHSELNMSSLELGDSALYFCASSREGGSGYEQYFGPGTRLTVT.

This chain uses TRBV7-9 with TRBJ2-3, with a weak D call TRBD2 (5 bases). CDR3 length: 16 residues. The germline gives CDR1 SEHNR, CDR2 FQNEAQ (reference sequence). With 5 bases removed from V and 8 bases from J, the gap between germline ends came to 23 bases. The CDR3 protein is CASSPRRGLEGGTQYF. As DNA, the CDR3 is TGTGCCAGCAGCCCCCGAAGAGGCCTTGAAGGAGGTACGCAGTATTTT.